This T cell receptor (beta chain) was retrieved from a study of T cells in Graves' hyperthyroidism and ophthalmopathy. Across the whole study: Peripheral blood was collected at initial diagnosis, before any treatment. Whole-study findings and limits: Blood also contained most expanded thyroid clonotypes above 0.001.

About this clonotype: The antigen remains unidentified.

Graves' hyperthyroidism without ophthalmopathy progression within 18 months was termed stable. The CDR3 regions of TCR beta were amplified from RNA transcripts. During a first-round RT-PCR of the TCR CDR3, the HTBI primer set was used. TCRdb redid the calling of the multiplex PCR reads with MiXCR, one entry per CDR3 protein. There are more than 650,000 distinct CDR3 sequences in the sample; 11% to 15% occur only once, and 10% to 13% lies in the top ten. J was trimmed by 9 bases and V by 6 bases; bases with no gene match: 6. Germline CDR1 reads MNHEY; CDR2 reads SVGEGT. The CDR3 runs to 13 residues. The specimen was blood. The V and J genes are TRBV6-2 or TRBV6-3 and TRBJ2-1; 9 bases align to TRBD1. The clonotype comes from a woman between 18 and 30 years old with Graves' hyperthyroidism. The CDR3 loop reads CASSLDRGGEQFF. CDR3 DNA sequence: TGTGCCAGCAGCCTGGACAGGGGAGGTGAGCAGTTCTTC.